The T cell receptor beta chain described here comes from a study of cytomegalovirus exposure and HLA in healthy donors. Between the trimmed V and J ends, which lost 5 bases and 6 bases, there was a span of 18 bases. From germline, CDR1 is SGHAT and CDR2 FQNNGV. CDR3 size: 15 residues. Use of 60 Vbeta and 13 Jbeta primers characterized the PCR. Only in-frame clones appear in the TCRdb table, and some are missing; sequencing was by immunoSEQ multiplex PCR. The sample yields under 200,000 clones, 65% to 90% seen once. The sequence derives from a man aged 45-65 years in good health and CMV-seropositive. Sequencing was done on a sample of PBMCs. J is TRBJ2-3 and V is TRBV11-2; weak D call: TRBD2 (6 bases). Here the CDR3 DNA reads TGTGCCAGCAGCCTAGGTAGCGGCGGGTGGGATACGCAGTATTTT. Protein: CASSLGSGGWDTQYF.